Sequencing of this T cell receptor beta chain was carried out in a study of beta chain features in type 1 diabetes. Every isolated RNA sample was fully reverse transcribed, so sequencing captured expressed TCRB transcripts. Produced via immunoSEQ multiplex PCR; TCRdb's table is partial and in-frame only. The sample has under 550,000 clones; around 10% are singletons. The CDR3 has 13 amino acids. The V gene's germline CDR1 is LNHDA and CDR2 SQIVND (reference sequence). Trimming stripped 4 bases from V and 4 bases from J, with 11 bases between. This clone was counted a few times. This clonotype was sampled from a woman aged 18-35 years in good health. The rearrangement links TRBV19 to TRBJ2-7, with a tentative D call TRBD1 (5 bases). Source material: naive CD4+ T cells from blood. The CDR3 bases are TGTGCCAGTAGTAAGCTATACAGGTACGAGCAGTACTTC. Its protein product is CASSKLYRYEQYF.